This T cell receptor (beta chain) was recorded in a study of blood T cell repertoires in COVID-19. Whole-study context: Whether acute or convalescent, the COVID-19 samples came from the United States, Italy and Spain.

Profiling relied on immunoSEQ multiplex PCR, and the TCRdb table lists in-frame clones only, not all of them. Here the sample spans approximately 230,000 clones, 70% to 85% being singletons. The germline gives CDR1 MNHEY, CDR2 SVGAGI. The junction had 9 bases not matched to a gene; V was cut back by 6 bases and J by 6 bases. The CDR3 has 15 residues. The TCR comes from an elderly man with acute or convalescent COVID-19. Sequences were obtained from peripheral blood. The chain carries TRBV6-5 and TRBJ2-1, with 9 bases aligning to TRBD2. The CDR3 DNA sequence: TGTGCCAGCAGGACCGGGACTAGCCAAGGCAATGAGCAGTTCTTC. Translation: CASRTGTSQGNEQFF.